This T cell receptor (beta chain) appears in the sequencing data of a study of blood T cell repertoires in COVID-19. Background on the study: From T cells, B-cell-depleted T cells, or PBMCs came the material, which was cDNA or gDNA.

Sequencing used immunoSEQ multiplex PCR; TCRdb keeps in-frame clones, though not all of them. The sample consists of around 200,000 clones, 80% to 90% of them appearing once. The CDR3 is 15 residues long. Germline trimming cut 5 bases from V and 3 bases from J; bases unmatched to any gene: 7. CDR1 and CDR2 (germline): PRHDT, FYEKMQ (reference sequence). The V and J genes are TRBV13 and TRBJ1-3; 7 bases fit TRBD1. This receptor was obtained from a man aged 60 to 75 who had recovered from COVID-19. The sequencing input was peripheral blood. The CDR3 DNA follows: TGTGCCAGCAGCCGCCAGGGGGGCAGTGGAAACACCATATATTTT. It yields the protein CASSRQGGSGNTIYF. Based on the CDR3 plus reference TRBV13 and TRBJ1-3, the full variable domain is AAGVIQSPRHLIKEKRETATLKCYPIPRHDTVYWYQQGPGQDPQFLISFYEKMQSDKGSIPDRFSAQQFSDYHSELNMSSLELGDSALYFCASSRQGGSGNTIYFGEGSWLTVV.